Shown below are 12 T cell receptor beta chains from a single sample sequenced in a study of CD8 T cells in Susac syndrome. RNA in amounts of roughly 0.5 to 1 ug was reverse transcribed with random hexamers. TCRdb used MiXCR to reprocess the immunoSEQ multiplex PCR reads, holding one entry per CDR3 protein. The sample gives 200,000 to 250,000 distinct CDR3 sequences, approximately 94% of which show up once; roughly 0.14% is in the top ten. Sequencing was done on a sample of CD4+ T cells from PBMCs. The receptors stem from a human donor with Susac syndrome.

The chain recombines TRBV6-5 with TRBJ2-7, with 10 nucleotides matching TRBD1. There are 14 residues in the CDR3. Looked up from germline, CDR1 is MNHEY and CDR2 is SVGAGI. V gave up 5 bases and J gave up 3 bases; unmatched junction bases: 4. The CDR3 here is CASSRDRGGYEQYF. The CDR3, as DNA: TGTGCCAGCAGTAGGGACAGGGGTGGCTACGAGCAGTACTTC.

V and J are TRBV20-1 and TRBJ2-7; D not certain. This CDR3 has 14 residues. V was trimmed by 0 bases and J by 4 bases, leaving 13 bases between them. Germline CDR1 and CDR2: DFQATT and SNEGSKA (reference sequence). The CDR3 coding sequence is TGCAGTGCTAGAGAGGGTCAAGACAATTACGAGCAGTACTTC. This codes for CSAREGQDNYEQYF.

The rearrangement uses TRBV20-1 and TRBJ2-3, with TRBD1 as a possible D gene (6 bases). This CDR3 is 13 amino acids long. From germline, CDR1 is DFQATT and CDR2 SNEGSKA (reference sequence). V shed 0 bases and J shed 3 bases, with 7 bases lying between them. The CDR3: CSARDTGTDTQYF. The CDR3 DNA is TGCAGTGCTAGAGATACAGGGACAGATACGCAGTATTTT.

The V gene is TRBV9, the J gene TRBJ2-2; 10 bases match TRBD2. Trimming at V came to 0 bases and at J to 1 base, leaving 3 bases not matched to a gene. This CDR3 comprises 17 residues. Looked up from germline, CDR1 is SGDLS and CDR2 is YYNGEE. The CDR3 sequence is CASSVGVAGGNTGELFF. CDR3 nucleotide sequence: TGTGCCAGCAGCGTAGGGGTAGCGGGGGGGAACACCGGGGAGCTGTTTTTT.

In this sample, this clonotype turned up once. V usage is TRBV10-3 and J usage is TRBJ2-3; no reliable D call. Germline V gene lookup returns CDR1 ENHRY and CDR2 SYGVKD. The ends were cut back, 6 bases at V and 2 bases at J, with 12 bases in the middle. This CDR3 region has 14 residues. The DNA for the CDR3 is TGTGCCATCAGGGCTAGTCCCCACACAGATACGCAGTATTTT. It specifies CAIRASPHTDTQYF.

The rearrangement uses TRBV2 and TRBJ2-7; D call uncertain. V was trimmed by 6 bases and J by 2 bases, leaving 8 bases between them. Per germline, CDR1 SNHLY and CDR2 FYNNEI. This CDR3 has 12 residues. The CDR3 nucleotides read TGTGCCAGCAGAACTGGTACCTACGAGCAGTACTTC. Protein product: CASRTGTYEQYF.

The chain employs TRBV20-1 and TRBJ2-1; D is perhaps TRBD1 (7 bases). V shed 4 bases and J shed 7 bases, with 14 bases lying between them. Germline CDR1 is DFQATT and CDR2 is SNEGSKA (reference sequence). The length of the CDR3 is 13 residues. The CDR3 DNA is TGCAGTGCTACGTCGACAGGGAGGAATGAGCAGTTCTTC. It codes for CSATSTGRNEQFF.

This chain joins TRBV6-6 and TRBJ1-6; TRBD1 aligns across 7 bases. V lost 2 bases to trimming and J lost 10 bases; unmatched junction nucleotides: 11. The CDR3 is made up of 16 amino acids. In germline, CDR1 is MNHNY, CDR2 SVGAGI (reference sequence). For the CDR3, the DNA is TGTGCCAGCAGTTACCCTTCCGGGACAGACAACTCACCCCTCCACTTT. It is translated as CASSYPSGTDNSPLHF.

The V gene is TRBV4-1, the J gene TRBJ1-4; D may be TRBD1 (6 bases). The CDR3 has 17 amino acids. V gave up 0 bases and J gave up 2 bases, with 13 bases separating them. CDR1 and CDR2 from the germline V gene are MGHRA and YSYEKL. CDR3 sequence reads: CASSQEAGARTNEKLFF. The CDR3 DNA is TGCGCCAGCAGCCAAGAGGCAGGGGCCAGGACTAATGAAAAACTGTTTTTT.

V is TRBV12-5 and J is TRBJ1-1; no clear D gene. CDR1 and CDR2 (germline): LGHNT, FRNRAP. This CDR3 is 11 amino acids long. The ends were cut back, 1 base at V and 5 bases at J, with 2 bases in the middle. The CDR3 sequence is CASGLGTEAFF. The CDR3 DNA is TGTGCTAGTGGTTTGGGAACTGAAGCTTTCTTT.

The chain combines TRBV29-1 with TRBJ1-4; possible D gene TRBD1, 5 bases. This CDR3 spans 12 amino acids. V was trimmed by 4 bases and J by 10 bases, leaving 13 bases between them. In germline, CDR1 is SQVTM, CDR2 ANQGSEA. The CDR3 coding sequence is TGCAGCGTTGGGGACGGTCAGACAAAACTGTTTTTT. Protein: CSVGDGQTKLFF.

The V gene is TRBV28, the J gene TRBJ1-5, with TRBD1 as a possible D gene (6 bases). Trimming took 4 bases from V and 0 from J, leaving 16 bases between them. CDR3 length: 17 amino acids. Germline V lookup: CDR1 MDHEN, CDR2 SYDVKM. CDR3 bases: TGTGCCAGCAGTTCCAAAGTGACAGGCGATAGCAATCAGCCCCAGCATTTT. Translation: CASSSKVTGDSNQPQHF.